This TCR beta chain was retrieved from a study of regulatory T cells in long-lasting Graves disease. Researchers made TCR beta libraries by using iRepertoire HTBI primers and running Arm-PCR on CDR3 regions. A single record per CDR3 protein comes from TCRdb applying MiXCR to the multiplex PCR reads. The sample has a few hundred thousand distinct CDR3 sequences; under 20% are singletons. The time point here: newly diagnosed GD, antithyroid drugs for less than 3 months. Scientists built the TCR library using RNA that was extracted from PBMCs. An endocrinology department in Xi'an, China, supplied the patients. This CDR3 comprises 13 residues. Germline loops: CDR1 KGHDR, CDR2 SFDVKD. Trimming cost V 0 bases and J 8 bases, with 9 bases left between them. Overall study findings and caveats: The TCR repertoire of persistent Graves' patients was less diverse than that of newly diagnosed ones.

This clonotype has a count of ten or more. Its cognate antigen is unknown. These sequences were also reported in another study, on T cells in Graves' hyperthyroidism and ophthalmopathy. That report notes: The primer set for the first-round RT-PCR of the TCR CDR3 was HTBI. Most expanded thyroid clonotypes above 0.001 also appeared in blood.

This receptor was identified in a woman aged 18 to 35 with Graves disease. Sequencing was performed on peripheral blood mononuclear cells (PBMCs), taken at new diagnosis, from a patient treated with antithyroid drugs. The gene calls are TRBV24-1 and TRBJ1-1, with D perhaps matching TRBD1 (6 bases). The CDR3 DNA reads TGTGCCACCAGTGATTTGCAGGGGCGAGAAGCTTTCTTT. It specifies CATSDLQGREAFF.